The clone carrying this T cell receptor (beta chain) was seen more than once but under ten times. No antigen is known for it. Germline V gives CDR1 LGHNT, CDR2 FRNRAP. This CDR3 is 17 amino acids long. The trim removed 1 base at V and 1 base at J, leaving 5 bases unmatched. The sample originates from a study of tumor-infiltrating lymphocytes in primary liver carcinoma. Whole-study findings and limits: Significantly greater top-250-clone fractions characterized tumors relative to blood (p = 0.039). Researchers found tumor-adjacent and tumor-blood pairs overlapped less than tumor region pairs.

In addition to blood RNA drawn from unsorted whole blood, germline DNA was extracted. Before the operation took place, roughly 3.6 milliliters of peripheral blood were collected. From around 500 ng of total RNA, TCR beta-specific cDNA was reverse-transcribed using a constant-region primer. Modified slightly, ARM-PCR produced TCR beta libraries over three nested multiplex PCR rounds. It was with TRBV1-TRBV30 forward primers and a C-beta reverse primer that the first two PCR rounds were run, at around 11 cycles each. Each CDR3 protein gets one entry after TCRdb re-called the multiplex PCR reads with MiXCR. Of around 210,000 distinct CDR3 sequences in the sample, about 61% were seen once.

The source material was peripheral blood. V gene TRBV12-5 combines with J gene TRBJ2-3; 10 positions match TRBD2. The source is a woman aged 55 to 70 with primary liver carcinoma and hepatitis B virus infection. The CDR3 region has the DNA TGTGCTAGTGGTTTGGGGACTAGCGGAAGTCGCACAGATACGCAGTATTTT. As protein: CASGLGTSGSRTDTQYF.